This T cell receptor beta chain comes out of a study of post-analysis software for immune sequencing data. Study information: Relapsing-remitting, secondary progressive and progressive-relapsing multiple sclerosis were all included among the disease courses.

Researchers reported that TCR beta cDNA libraries carried unique molecular identifiers. T cells numbering roughly 1 to 10 million gave rise to roughly 0.5 million cDNA molecules. One entry per CDR3 protein, called by TCRdb with MiXCR from the PCR reads. The sample lists 450,000 to 650,000 distinct CDR3 sequences, roughly 45% occurring once. The trim removed 7 bases at V and 9 bases at J, leaving 3 bases unmatched. In germline, CDR1 is MNHEY, CDR2 SMNVEV (reference sequence). The CDR3 is 11 residues long. In regard to this clonotype: Its antigen is unknown.

The study, taken as a whole, reports: Relative to controls, patients had about 5 TRBV segments at higher frequency, with TRBV5-6, TRBV5-1 and TRBV20-1 among these. The study found significantly lower normalized Chao1 diversity in multiple sclerosis patients than in controls.

Sequencing was done on a sample of blood. The chain uses TRBV27 and TRBJ2-1; the match to TRBD2 covers 7 bases. The TCR was taken from a girl between 10 and 17 years old with multiple sclerosis. In nucleotides, the CDR3 is TGTGCCAGCACCTGGGGGGGTGAGCAGTTCTTC. Translation: CASTWGGEQFF.